One sample yielded the 27 T cell receptor beta chains listed below, sequenced in a study of blood T cell repertoires in COVID-19 (dated by TCRdb to 2020 to 2021). Library generation was performed with the immunoSEQ multiplex PCR assay. As stored in TCRdb, this immuneACCESS dataset retains in-frame rearrangements with V and J assigned. A fraction of the clones does not appear; measured against another copy, unresolved V genes explain less than half of the discrepancy, and the remainder lacks a known reason. The sample table records roughly 100,000 clones; over 85% of these occur just once. In total, the top ten clones hold approximately 17% of the sample. The sample was peripheral blood. These receptors all stem from a woman aged 80 or over in a cohort sampled during active COVID-19.

V usage is TRBV7-2 and J usage is TRBJ2-1, with 9 bases identical to TRBD2. With 6 bases clipped from V and 7 bases from J, the junction kept 7 bases outside the gene matches. CDR3 size: 14 residues. The germline gives CDR1 SGHTA, CDR2 FQGNSA. CDR3 loop: CASSRGLAPNEQFF. The DNA of the CDR3 is TGTGCCAGCAGTCGAGGACTAGCGCCAAATGAGCAGTTCTTC.

CDR3 sequence (DNA): TGTGCCAGCAGCTTTACAGGCTATGAAAAACTGTTTTTT. Its translation: CASSFTGYEKLFF. This sequence joins TRBV2 and TRBJ1-4, with TRBD1 as a possible D gene (5 bases). V lost 6 bases to trimming and J lost 6 bases, with 11 bases between them. The CDR3 runs 13 residues. CDR1 and CDR2 from the germline V gene are SNHLY and FYNNEI.

The CDR3 nucleotides read TGTGCCACCAGTCCGGGAGGGCCTCGAGGGGACCAGCATTTT. It is translated as CATSPGGPRGDQHF. This sequence joins TRBV24-1 and TRBJ1-5; D might be TRBD1 (5 bases). Looked up from germline, CDR1 is KGHDR and CDR2 is SFDVKD. This CDR3 region has 14 residues. Trimming took off 6 bases at V and 12 bases at J, with 20 bases between the two ends.

The chain uses TRBV9 and TRBJ2-2; D not resolved. The V end lost 2 bases, the J end lost 8 bases, and 4 bases lay between the germline ends. This CDR3 spans 11 amino acids. Per germline, CDR1 SGDLS and CDR2 YYNGEE. The CDR3 is CASSVPGELFF. In DNA form, the CDR3 reads TGTGCCAGCAGCGTCCCGGGGGAGCTGTTTTTT.

This chain joins TRBV24-1 and TRBJ2-1; TRBD2 aligns across 9 bases. The junction had 7 bases not matched to a gene; V was cut back by 5 bases and J by 6 bases. The CDR3 length is 15 residues. Germline V gene data show CDR1 as KGHDR and CDR2 as SFDVKD. Here the CDR3 DNA reads TGTGCCACCAGTGTAATAGCGGGAGAGTCCAATGAGCAGTTCTTC. Translated, it gives CATSVIAGESNEQFF.

This clone was recorded only once. This sequence joins TRBV7-9 and TRBJ1-4; D may be TRBD1 (5 bases). This CDR3 contains 13 residues. V was pared by 8 bases and J by 6 bases, with 13 bases between. CDR1 is SEHNR, CDR2 FQNEAQ, per germline (reference sequence). Here the CDR3 reads CASVEGIDEKLFF. The DNA of the CDR3 is TGTGCCAGCGTGGAGGGGATTGATGAAAAACTGTTTTTT.

V and J are TRBV27 and TRBJ2-5; 7 bases fit TRBD1. The CDR3 consists of 16 residues. The junction had 14 bases not matched to a gene; V was cut back by 5 bases and J by 5 bases. CDR1 is MNHEY, CDR2 SMNVEV, per germline (reference sequence). In DNA form, the CDR3 reads TGTGCCAGCAGTCCGTATAGGACAGGTCCGAGGGAGACCCAGTACTTC. Its protein is CASSPYRTGPRETQYF.

CDR3 protein: CAWAGQETQYF. CDR3 nucleotide sequence: TGTGCCTGGGCAGGGCAAGAGACCCAGTACTTC. The V gene is TRBV2, the J gene TRBJ2-5; a weak D match, TRBD1 (5 bases). Trimming removed 11 bases from V and 2 bases from J, with 9 bases in between. Per germline, CDR1 SNHLY and CDR2 FYNNEI. This CDR3 region has 11 residues.

The table lists this clone with a few counts. The V call is TRBV10-2, the J call TRBJ2-1; 14 bases are shared with TRBD2. Germline V gives CDR1 WSHSY, CDR2 SAAADI. The CDR3 consists of 17 residues. The junction had 11 bases not matched to a gene; V was cut back by 6 bases and J by 7 bases. In DNA form, the CDR3 reads TGCGCCAGCAGGGGACTAGCGGGGGCCAACCCCACAAATGAGCAGTTCTTC. This encodes CASRGLAGANPTNEQFF.

The table lists this clone with a few counts. The DNA for the CDR3 is TGCGCCAGCAGCCAGACAGATAACTATGGCTACACCTTC. It translates to CASSQTDNYGYTF. The chain joins TRBV4-1 to TRBJ1-2, with D maybe TRBD1 (5 bases). The CDR3 covers 13 residues. V dropped 3 bases and J dropped 1 base, with 6 bases sitting between them. Per the germline V gene, CDR1 is MGHRA and CDR2 is YSYEKL.

A single count supports this clone. The chain has TRBV6-1 and TRBJ2-3; 7 bases agree with TRBD2. V shed 0 bases, J shed 1 base, and the junction held 1 base outside the gene matches. The CDR3 extends over 15 amino acids. The germline V gene encodes CDR1 MNHNS and CDR2 SASEGT. CDR3 in amino acids: CASSEARGGTDTQYF. CDR3 DNA: TGTGCCAGCAGTGAAGCCCGGGGGGGCACAGATACGCAGTATTTT.

V and J are TRBV28 and TRBJ2-7; 10 bases are a match to TRBD2. Trimming cost V 7 bases and J 3 bases; bases outside gene matches: 15. CDR3 length equals 17 residues. Germline values: CDR1 MDHEN, CDR2 SYDVKM. Here the CDR3 reads CASTVYPTLAGNYEQYF. The CDR3 bases are TGTGCCAGCACCGTTTACCCCACACTAGCGGGGAACTACGAGCAGTACTTC.

J is TRBJ2-7 and V is TRBV28; perhaps TRBD2 as D (6 bases). CDR1 MDHEN and CDR2 SYDVKM come from the germline V gene. The CDR3 is 12 amino acids. Trimming took off 5 bases at V and 5 bases at J, with 10 bases between the two ends. CDR3 bases: TGTGCCAGCAGTCTTTGGGGGGACGAGCAGTACTTC. Residues: CASSLWGDEQYF. The whole variable domain, filled in from reference TRBV28 and TRBJ2-7, reads DVKVTQSSRYLVKRTGEKVFLECVQDMDHENMFWYRQDPGLGLRLIYFSYDVKMKEKGDIPEGYSVSREKKERFSLILESASTNQTSMYLCASSLWGDEQYFGPGTRLTVT.

The rearrangement uses TRBV7-2 and TRBJ2-6; 8 bases agree with TRBD2. Losses at the gene ends were 4 bases for V and 2 bases for J; bases not matched to a gene: 1. The CDR3 loop spans 15 amino acids. Germline CDR1 SGHTA, CDR2 FQGNSA. CDR3 bases: TGTGCCAGCAGCTCGGGGGGGGCTGGGGCCAACGTCCTGACTTTC. Amino acid sequence: CASSSGGAGANVLTF.

The chain joins TRBV6-5 to TRBJ2-3, with 8 bases aligning to TRBD1. Germline CDR1 reads MNHEY; CDR2 reads SVGAGI. Trimming removed 8 bases from V and 4 bases from J; junction bases left unmatched: 5. The CDR3 consists of 13 residues. The CDR3 is CASGAGGPDTQYF. CDR3 sequence (DNA): TGTGCCAGCGGGGCAGGGGGCCCAGATACGCAGTATTTT.

The V gene is TRBV2, the J gene TRBJ2-3; 11 nucleotides align to TRBD2. The trim removed 6 bases at V and 5 bases at J, leaving 7 bases unmatched. The length of the CDR3 is 15 residues. Germline loops: CDR1 SNHLY, CDR2 FYNNEI. The CDR3 DNA sequence: TGTGCCAGCAGGGTACTAGCGGGGGTTGTAGATACGCAGTATTTT. As protein: CASRVLAGVVDTQYF.

The chain recombines TRBV28 with TRBJ1-2; no reliable D call. Germline CDR1 is MDHEN and CDR2 is SYDVKM. The V gene lost 3 bases and the J gene lost 5 bases, with 4 bases spanning the gap. This CDR3 comprises 11 residues. The CDR3 sequence is CASSFEYGYTF. The CDR3 DNA reads TGTGCCAGCAGTTTCGAGTATGGCTACACCTTC.

The chain is built from TRBV5-1 and TRBJ2-1; D gene uncertain. Between the trimmed V and J ends, which lost 4 bases and 9 bases, there was a span of 11 bases. The CDR3 length is 12 residues. The germline CDR1 and CDR2 sequences are SGHRS and YFSETQ. The CDR3 spells CASSPTQVEQFF. DNA for the CDR3: TGCGCCAGCAGCCCCACCCAGGTTGAGCAGTTCTTC. The whole variable domain, remainder taken from reference TRBV5-1 and TRBJ2-1, is KAGVTQTPRYLIKTRGQQVTLSCSPISGHRSVSWYQQTPGQGLQFLFEYFSETQRNKGNFPGRFSGRQFSNSRSEMNVSTLELGDSALYLCASSPTQVEQFFGPGTRLTVL.

This chain connects TRBV2 to TRBJ2-1; D might be TRBD1 (6 bases). The V end was cut by 6 bases, the J end by 2 bases, with 17 bases between. Germline CDR1 SNHLY, CDR2 FYNNEI. The CDR3 covers 16 residues. CDR3 DNA sequence: TGTGCCAGCAGAGACCGACTGGCAGGGGCCTACAATGAGCAGTTCTTC. It encodes CASRDRLAGAYNEQFF.

The chain recombines TRBV29-1 with TRBJ2-7; 7 bases fit TRBD2. The CDR3 is 16 amino acids. Unmatched junction bases numbered 8, after V lost 0 bases and J lost 0 bases. Germline CDR1 and CDR2: SQVTM and ANQGSEA. CDR3 amino acids: CSVEDRGVGFSYEQYF. The CDR3 DNA reads TGCAGCGTTGAAGATCGGGGGGTCGGATTCTCCTACGAGCAGTACTTC.

The rearrangement uses TRBV7-9 and TRBJ2-7; 9 bases fit TRBD2. The V segment lost 7 bases and the J segment 0 bases; nucleotides outside the gene matches: 7. Germline V lookup: CDR1 SEHNR, CDR2 FQNEAQ (reference sequence). CDR3 size: 15 residues. Written as DNA, the CDR3 is TGTGCCAGCAACCCGTTTAGCGGGAGCTCCTACGAGCAGTACTTC. Its translation: CASNPFSGSSYEQYF. The whole variable domain, remainder taken from reference TRBV7-9 and TRBJ2-7, is DTGVSQNPRHKITKRGQNVTFRCDPISEHNRLYWYRQTLGQGPEFLTYFQNEAQLEKSRLLSDRFSAERPKGSFSTLEIQRTEQGDSAMYLCASNPFSGSSYEQYFGPGTRLTVT.

The gene calls are TRBV11-2 and TRBJ2-4; 7 bases are shared with TRBD1. This CDR3 is 15 amino acids long. The V segment lost 2 bases and the J segment 2 bases; nucleotides outside the gene matches: 3. Germline lookup yields CDR1 SGHAT and CDR2 FQNNGV. The chain's CDR3 is CASSLYRGPKNIQYF. For the CDR3, the DNA is TGTGCCAGCAGCTTATACAGGGGACCCAAAAACATTCAGTACTTC.

The V call is TRBV5-1, the J call TRBJ1-2; 8 nucleotides match TRBD1. There are 14 residues in the CDR3. Germline lookup yields CDR1 SGHRS and CDR2 YFSETQ. Trimming cost V 0 bases and J 8 bases; bases outside gene matches: 6. The CDR3 protein is CASSLGQGAQGYTF. The CDR3 DNA reads TGCGCCAGCAGCTTGGGGCAGGGGGCGCAAGGCTACACCTTC. The whole variable domain, filled in from reference TRBV5-1 and TRBJ1-2, reads KAGVTQTPRYLIKTRGQQVTLSCSPISGHRSVSWYQQTPGQGLQFLFEYFSETQRNKGNFPGRFSGRQFSNSRSEMNVSTLELGDSALYLCASSLGQGAQGYTFGSGTRLTVV.

The gene calls are TRBV6-5 and TRBJ2-3; 7 positions agree with TRBD2. The CDR3 consists of 15 residues. The V gene's germline CDR1 is MNHEY and CDR2 SVGAGI. Unmatched junction bases numbered 7, after V lost 6 bases and J lost 1 base. CDR3 DNA: TGTGCCAGCAGAGCCGGGACTACCCGCACAGATACGCAGTATTTT. Encoded protein: CASRAGTTRTDTQYF.

This chain joins TRBV10-3 and TRBJ1-2; tentative D call: TRBD1 (5 bases). Germline V gene lookup returns CDR1 ENHRY and CDR2 SYGVKD. The CDR3 loop spans 14 amino acids. V shed 2 bases and J shed 6 bases, with 13 bases lying between them. CDR3 sequence: CAISEGGAAHGYTF. DNA of the CDR3: TGTGCCATCAGTGAGGGTGGGGCCGCACATGGCTACACCTTC.

The chain employs TRBV11-3 and TRBJ2-2; the D is unclear. This CDR3 has 12 residues. Trimming removed 5 bases at V and 3 bases at J, with 4 bases between. Germline V gene sequence: CDR1 SGHNT, CDR2 YENEEA. CDR3 protein: CASSRYTGELFF. The CDR3 DNA reads as TGTGCCAGCAGCCGGTACACCGGGGAGCTGTTTTTT. Supplemented by reference TRBV11-3 and TRBJ2-2, the full variable domain reads EAGVVQSPRYKIIEKKQPVAFWCNPISGHNTLYWYLQNLGQGPELLIRYENEEAVDDSQLPKDRFSAERLKGVDSTLKIQPAELGDSAVYLCASSRYTGELFFGEGSRLTVL.

CDR3: CASSQGGRGYGYTF. The CDR3 DNA follows: TGTGCCAGCAGCCAAGGAGGCAGGGGCTATGGCTACACCTTC. The gene calls are TRBV4-2 and TRBJ1-2; possibly TRBD1 for D (6 bases). CDR1 is LGHNA and CDR2 is YNFKEQ in the germline V gene. This CDR3 is 14 amino acids long. The ends were cut back, 1 base at V and 4 bases at J, with 10 bases in the middle.